Presented here are 7 T cell receptor beta chains from one specimen sequenced in a study of T cells after yellow fever vaccination. TCRdb recomputed calls from the 5' RACE reads with MiXCR, one row per CDR3 protein. The sample contains roughly 300,000 distinct CDR3 sequences, around 6.8% of which appear only once. The sample in question was PBMCs, obtained about 49 days after the first yellow fever vaccination. The receptors originated from a man aged 18-30 years who received the YFV17D yellow fever vaccine.

The chain recombines TRBV27 with TRBJ2-2; 11 bases are a match to TRBD1. V was pared by 4 bases and J by 7 bases, with 2 bases of the junction left unmatched. The CDR3 sequence is 14 residues long. Germline-derived CDR1 and CDR2 are MNHEY and SMNVEV (reference sequence). DNA of the CDR3: TGTGCCAGCAGTTGGACAGGGGGCGTCGGGGAGCTGTTTTTT. It codes for CASSWTGGVGELFF.

This clonotype was seen at least ten times. V usage is TRBV5-6 and J usage is TRBJ1-4; 8 bases align to TRBD1. The CDR3 extends over 15 amino acids. Unmatched junction bases numbered 6, after V lost 0 bases and J lost 8 bases. Per the germline V gene, CDR1 is SGHDT and CDR2 is YYEEEE. The CDR3 DNA is TGTGCCAGCAGCTTGGCCGGGACAGGCGGGGAAAAACTGTTTTTT. Amino acid sequence: CASSLAGTGGEKLFF.

This clonotype has at least ten counts. The chain has TRBV12-3 or TRBV12-4 and TRBJ1-2; 8 bases agree with TRBD1. The CDR3 is made up of 14 amino acids. J gave up 2 bases and V 6 bases, and 5 bases lay outside the gene matches. The CDR3 region is CASRRTGTNYGYTF. CDR3 nucleotides: TGTGCCAGCAGAAGGACAGGGACAAACTATGGCTACACCTTC.

This clonotype was found a few times. The chain combines TRBV19 with TRBJ1-1; D perhaps matches TRBD1 (5 bases). Germline V CDR1 and CDR2: LNHDA, SQIVND (reference sequence). Trimming pared 8 bases from V and 7 bases from J, leaving 14 bases between. This CDR3 region has 12 residues. The CDR3 reads CASGLVGDEAFF. DNA of the CDR3: TGTGCCAGTGGACTAGTGGGGGATGAAGCTTTCTTT. Drawing the rest from reference TRBV19 and TRBJ1-1, the complete variable domain is DGGITQSPKYLFRKEGQNVTLSCEQNLNHDAMYWYRQDPGQGLRLIYYSQIVNDFQKGDIAEGYSVSREKKESFPLTVTSAQKNPTAFYLCASGLVGDEAFFGQGTRLTVV.

The rearrangement uses TRBV18 and TRBJ1-2; 8 bases agree with TRBD1. This CDR3 spans 16 amino acids. CDR1 KGHSH and CDR2 LQKENI come from the germline V gene. V lost 5 bases and J lost 4; bases outside the gene matches: 12. The CDR3 protein is CASSAEAGGAVYGYTF. The CDR3 bases are TGTGCCAGCTCAGCTGAGGCAGGGGGCGCGGTCTATGGCTACACCTTC.

This clonotype was seen a handful of times. This chain joins TRBV5-1 and TRBJ2-6; no clear D. This CDR3 is built from 13 residues. The V and J ends lost 2 bases and 3 bases respectively, with 3 bases between them. Germline lookup yields CDR1 SGHRS and CDR2 YFSETQ. CDR3 nucleotides: TGCGCCAGCAGCTTCGGTGGGGCCAACGTCCTGACTTTC. It is translated as CASSFGGANVLTF.

V is TRBV7-9 and J is TRBJ2-1; 11 bases are a match to TRBD2. CDR1 and CDR2 (germline): SEHNR, FQNEAQ (reference sequence). This CDR3 region has 15 residues. Trimming took 5 bases from V and 5 from J; bases not matched to a gene: 5. CDR3 nucleotides: TGTGCCAGCAGCCCCTGGACTAGCGGGCACAATGAGCAGTTCTTC. This codes for CASSPWTSGHNEQFF.